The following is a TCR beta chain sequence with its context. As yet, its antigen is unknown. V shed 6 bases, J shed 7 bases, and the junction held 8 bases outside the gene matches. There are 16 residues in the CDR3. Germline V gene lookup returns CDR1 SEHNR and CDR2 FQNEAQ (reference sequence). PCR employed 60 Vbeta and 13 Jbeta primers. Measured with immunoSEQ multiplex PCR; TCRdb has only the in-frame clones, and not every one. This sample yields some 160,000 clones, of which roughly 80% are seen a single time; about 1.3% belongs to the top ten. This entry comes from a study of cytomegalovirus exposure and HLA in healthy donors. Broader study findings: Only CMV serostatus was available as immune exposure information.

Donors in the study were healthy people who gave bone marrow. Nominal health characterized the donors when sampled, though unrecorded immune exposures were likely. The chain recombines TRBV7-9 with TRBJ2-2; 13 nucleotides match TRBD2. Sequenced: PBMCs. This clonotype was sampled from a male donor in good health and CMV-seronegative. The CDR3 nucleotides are TGTGCCAGCAGACCTACTAGCGGGGGGGCCGGCGGGGAGCTGTTTTTT. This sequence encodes CASRPTSGGAGGELFF.